Presented here are 7 T cell receptor beta chains from one specimen sequenced in a study of CD8 T cells in Susac syndrome (dated by TCRdb to between 2017 and 2020). Library generation was performed with the immunoSEQ multiplex PCR assay. RNA was extracted using the RNeasy kit, and roughly 0.45 to 1 microgram was reverse transcribed with random hexamers. The public reads were run again by TCRdb, first through fastp at Q25 and then through MiXCR, and only productive beta chains were kept. Every distinct CDR3 protein forms one entry, paired with its most common genes and DNA. This sample is represented by about 110,000 distinct CDR3 sequences; roughly 95% of them were singletons. The ten largest clonotypes hold roughly 0.099% of the sample. Sequencing was performed on CD4+ T cells from PBMCs. These receptors were collected from a human donor in good health.

V usage is TRBV6-2 or TRBV6-3 and J usage is TRBJ2-1; 9 nucleotides line up with TRBD2. The CDR3 consists of 16 residues. Germline V lookup: CDR1 MNHEY, CDR2 SVGEGT. Trimming took 6 bases from V and 6 from J; bases not matched to a gene: 12. The CDR3 loop is CASSQTGVAGVNEQFF. DNA of the CDR3: TGTGCCAGCAGCCAGACCGGGGTAGCGGGGGTCAATGAGCAGTTCTTC.

The V call is TRBV4-1, the J call TRBJ2-7; tentatively, D is TRBD2 (6 bases). Germline V gives CDR1 MGHRA, CDR2 YSYEKL. Trimming stripped 3 bases from V and 0 bases from J, with 12 bases between. This CDR3 is built from 15 residues. CDR3 DNA sequence: TGCGCCAGCAGCCAGGGGACTTGGAGCTCCTACGAGCAGTACTTC. Its protein is CASSQGTWSSYEQYF.

The chain carries TRBV20-1 and TRBJ2-7; tentatively, D is TRBD2 (5 bases). The CDR3 runs to 14 residues. Per germline, CDR1 DFQATT and CDR2 SNEGSKA (reference sequence). Trimming cost V 0 bases and J 7 bases, with 16 bases left between them. Written as DNA, the CDR3 is TGCAGTGCTAGAGATTTGGAAGCGGCAAATGAGCAGTACTTC. This sequence encodes CSARDLEAANEQYF.

This clonotype has only a few counts. J is TRBJ2-6 and V is TRBV2, with D hard to call. The CDR3 contains 13 residues. Per the germline V gene, CDR1 is SNHLY and CDR2 is FYNNEI. V lost 9 bases and J 0 bases, leaving 6 bases between the germline ends. The CDR3 coding sequence is TGTGCCAGTAGAGACTCTGGGGCCAACGTCCTGACTTTC. Protein: CASRDSGANVLTF.

The CDR3 here is CASSQTREGGRETQYF. CDR3 nucleotides: TGCGCCAGCAGCCAAACCCGGGAGGGGGGTAGGGAGACCCAGTACTTC. The V gene is TRBV4-1, the J gene TRBJ2-5; 8 nucleotides align to TRBD2. With V trimmed by 2 bases and J by 5 bases, 10 bases remained unmatched. The CDR3 sequence is 16 residues long. Germline values: CDR1 MGHRA, CDR2 YSYEKL.

The chain joins TRBV27 to TRBJ1-5, with 8 bases lining up with TRBD1. The CDR3 length is 16 residues. Germline-derived CDR1 and CDR2 are MNHEY and SMNVEV (reference sequence). V shed 3 bases, J shed 3 bases, and the junction held 7 bases outside the gene matches. The CDR3 here is CASSFYPDRVNQPQHF. In DNA, the CDR3 is TGTGCCAGCAGTTTCTATCCGGACAGGGTCAATCAGCCCCAGCATTTT.

The J gene is TRBJ1-2, the V gene TRBV9, with D uncertain. This CDR3 is built from 16 residues. Germline loops: CDR1 SGDLS, CDR2 YYNGEE. Trimming took off 3 bases at V and 0 bases at J, with 15 bases between the two ends. The CDR3 DNA is TGTGCCAGCAGCGGTTGGACGGCCTCAGCTAACTATGGCTACACCTTC. Translating it yields CASSGWTASANYGYTF.